The 14 T cell receptor beta chains listed next were all sequenced from one sample in a study of CD8 T cells in ankylosing spondylitis. The study, taken as a whole, reports: Several highly homologous variants formed a TCR beta motif that appeared characteristic of ankylosing spondylitis blood.

MiXCR, run by TCRdb on the 5' RACE reads, gives a single entry per CDR3 protein. The sample holds over 700,000 distinct CDR3 sequences, around 17% seen once. These receptors have no known antigen. The sequenced sample consisted of blood, either unsorted or a sorted T cell fraction (not recorded which). These TCRs come from a male donor with ankylosing spondylitis.

This clonotype occurred a few times. The chain has TRBV27 and TRBJ2-7; no reliable D call. Germline V gives CDR1 MNHEY, CDR2 SMNVEV (reference sequence). Trimming shortened V by 0 bases and J by 3 bases, and 6 bases separated the two germline ends. This CDR3 is built from 13 residues. CDR3 sequence: CASSLSTRYEQYF. The DNA for the CDR3 is TGTGCCAGCAGTTTATCGACCCGCTACGAGCAGTACTTC.

This chain uses TRBV20-1 with TRBJ2-7; D is perhaps TRBD1 or TRBD2 (5 bases each). V gave up 6 bases and J gave up 6 bases, with 18 bases separating them. Germline CDR1 DFQATT, CDR2 SNEGSKA (reference sequence). This CDR3 has 13 amino acids. CDR3 DNA sequence: TGCAGTGCCACCGGGACCCACCCATTCGAGCAGTACTTC. This codes for CSATGTHPFEQYF.

This clonotype has a handful of counts. The rearrangement uses TRBV27 and TRBJ2-7; D gene unclear. The CDR3 is made up of 14 amino acids. Trimming shortened V by 5 bases and J by 3 bases, and 14 bases separated the two germline ends. Per germline, CDR1 MNHEY and CDR2 SMNVEV (reference sequence). The CDR3 loop reads CASSPRSENYEQYF. The CDR3 DNA reads TGTGCCAGCAGTCCCCGATCGGAGAACTACGAGCAGTACTTC.

CDR3 DNA sequence: TGTGCCAGCAGCCGGAAGGTGGAGGACACTGAAGCTTTCTTT. Translated, it gives CASSRKVEDTEAFF. The rearrangement links TRBV7-9 to TRBJ1-1; no definite D call. Germline V gives CDR1 SEHNR, CDR2 FQNEAQ (reference sequence). V was shortened by 5 bases and J by 3 bases, with 13 bases between the two germline ends. This CDR3 has 14 residues.

The chain uses TRBV29-1 and TRBJ2-3, with 16 bases lining up with TRBD2. This CDR3 is built from 15 residues. After removal of 7 bases from V and 10 bases from J, the junction contained 11 bases not matched to a gene. Germline V gene data show CDR1 as SQVTM and CDR2 as ANQGSEA. The CDR3 region has the DNA TGCAGCGCCGGGACTAGCGGGAGGGAGCGGGTGTCGCAGTATTTT. Amino acid sequence: CSAGTSGRERVSQYF.

This clonotype has just a few counts. The chain links TRBV6-1 to TRBJ2-2; the D gene is possibly TRBD2 (5 bases). Trimming removed 6 bases from V and 3 bases from J, with 11 bases in between. This CDR3 contains 14 residues. Germline CDR1 MNHNS, CDR2 SASEGT. The CDR3 region is CASSALRDTGELFF. In DNA, the CDR3 is TGTGCCAGCAGCGCCCTGCGGGACACCGGGGAGCTGTTTTTT.

This clonotype was counted ten times or more. Here the CDR3 DNA reads TGCGCCAGCAGCCCCACAGGGGGCTACACTGAAGCTTTCTTT. This sequence encodes CASSPTGGYTEAFF. The genes are TRBV4-1 and TRBJ1-1; TRBD1 matches at 9 bases. CDR1 MGHRA and CDR2 YSYEKL come from the germline V gene. The CDR3 runs 14 residues. The V segment lost 4 bases and the J segment 3 bases; nucleotides outside the gene matches: 3.

The chain couples TRBV7-9 to TRBJ2-5; a possible D gene is TRBD1 (5 bases). The CDR3 length is 15 residues. V shed 6 bases and J shed 1 base, with 15 bases lying between them. Germline assignment: CDR1 SEHNR and CDR2 FQNEAQ (reference sequence). The CDR3 protein is CASSPRGATQETQYF. The CDR3 DNA follows: TGTGCCAGCAGTCCTCGTGGGGCTACCCAAGAGACCCAGTACTTC.

This sequence joins TRBV7-3 and TRBJ2-1, with 8 positions matching TRBD2. J gave up 4 bases and V 0 bases, and 8 bases lay outside the gene matches. The length of the CDR3 is 17 residues. Germline values: CDR1 SGHTA, CDR2 FQGTGA. The CDR3 spells CASSLTILADPYNEQFF. Here the CDR3 DNA reads TGTGCCAGCAGCTTAACTATACTAGCGGACCCATACAATGAGCAGTTCTTC. The whole variable domain, filled in from reference TRBV7-3 and TRBJ2-1, reads GAGVSQTPSNKVTEKGKYVELRCDPISGHTALYWYRQSLGQGPEFLIYFQGTGAADDSGLPNDRFFAVRPEGSVSTLKIQRTERGDSAVYLCASSLTILADPYNEQFFGPGTRLTVL.

This chain joins TRBV7-9 and TRBJ2-7; 12 bases map to TRBD2. After removal of 7 bases from V and 7 bases from J, the junction contained 5 bases not matched to a gene. The CDR3 totals 13 residues. CDR1 and CDR2 (germline): SEHNR, FQNEAQ (reference sequence). Here the CDR3 DNA reads TGTGCCAGCATGCTAGCGGGAGGGCTAGAGCAGTACTTC. It translates to CASMLAGGLEQYF.

This clonotype was observed a handful of times. V and J are TRBV12-3 or TRBV12-4 and TRBJ2-3; possibly TRBD2 for D (5 bases). Trimming left V 3 bases short and J 5 bases short, with 9 bases between. The CDR3 consists of 13 residues. This chain's CDR3 is CASSFGLKDTQYF. DNA for the CDR3: TGTGCCAGCAGTTTCGGACTCAAAGATACGCAGTATTTT.

This sequence joins TRBV4-1 and TRBJ2-7; D gene uncertain. CDR1 is MGHRA, CDR2 YSYEKL, per germline. The V and J ends lost 0 bases and 0 bases respectively, with 9 bases between them. This CDR3 region has 15 residues. The CDR3 protein is CASSQEVHDSYEQYF. The CDR3 nucleotides are TGCGCCAGCAGCCAAGAAGTTCACGACTCCTACGAGCAGTACTTC.

This clonotype has more than one count but fewer than ten. V usage is TRBV12-3 or TRBV12-4 and J usage is TRBJ2-1, with D maybe TRBD2 (6 bases). The CDR3 spans 15 residues. The V gene lost 3 bases and the J gene lost 3 bases, with 12 bases spanning the gap. CDR3 in amino acids: CASSLGDSNYNEQFF. CDR3 coding DNA: TGTGCCAGCAGTTTGGGGGACTCCAACTACAATGAGCAGTTCTTC.

The sample holds a few counts of this clonotype. The chain couples TRBV28 to TRBJ2-1; 8 bases line up with TRBD2. Germline trimming cut 6 bases from V and 9 bases from J; bases unmatched to any gene: 10. Per germline, CDR1 MDHEN and CDR2 SYDVKM. The CDR3 loop spans 14 amino acids. The CDR3 bases are TGTGCCAGCAGCGGACTAGCCCAAGGTCTTGAGCAGTTCTTC. As protein: CASSGLAQGLEQFF.